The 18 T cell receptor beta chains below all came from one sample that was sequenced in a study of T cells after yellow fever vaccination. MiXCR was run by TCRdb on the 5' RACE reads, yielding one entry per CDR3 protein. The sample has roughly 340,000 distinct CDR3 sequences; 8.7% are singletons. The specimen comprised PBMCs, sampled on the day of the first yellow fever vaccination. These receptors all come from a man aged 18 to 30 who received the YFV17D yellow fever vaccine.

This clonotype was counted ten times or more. CDR3 residues: CASSQVSYGYTF. CDR3 sequence (DNA): TGTGCCAGCAGCCAAGTCAGCTATGGCTACACCTTC. The chain joins TRBV3-1 to TRBJ1-2; D not certain. The germline V gene encodes CDR1 LGHDT and CDR2 YNNKEL (reference sequence). The V end was cut by 1 base, the J end by 4 bases, with 4 bases between. The CDR3 loop spans 12 amino acids. The variable domain in full, with the rest retrieved from reference TRBV3-1 and TRBJ1-2, is DTAVSQTPKYLVTQMGNDKSIKCEQNLGHDTMYWYKQDSKKFLKIMFSYNNKELIINETVPNRFSPKSPDKAHLNLHINSLELGDSAVYFCASSQVSYGYTFGSGTRLTVV.

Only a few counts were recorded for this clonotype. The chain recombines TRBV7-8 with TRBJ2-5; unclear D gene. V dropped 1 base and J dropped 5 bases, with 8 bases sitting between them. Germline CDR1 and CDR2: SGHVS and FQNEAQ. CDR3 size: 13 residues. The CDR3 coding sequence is TGTGCCAGCAGCTTAGAATGGGTCGAGACCCAGTACTTC. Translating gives CASSLEWVETQYF.

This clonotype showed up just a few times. The CDR3 is CASSIEQSNTEAFF. CDR3 nucleotides: TGTGCCAGTAGTATAGAGCAGTCGAACACTGAAGCTTTCTTT. The V and J genes are TRBV19 and TRBJ1-1; D is uncertain. Trimming pared 0 bases from V and 1 base from J, leaving 6 bases between. The CDR3 loop spans 14 amino acids. The germline CDR1 and CDR2 sequences are LNHDA and SQIVND (reference sequence).

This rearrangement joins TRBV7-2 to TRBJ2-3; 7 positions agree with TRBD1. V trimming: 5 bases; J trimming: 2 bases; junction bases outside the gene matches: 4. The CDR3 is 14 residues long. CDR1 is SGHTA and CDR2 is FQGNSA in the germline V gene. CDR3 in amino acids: CASSPRGSTDTQYF. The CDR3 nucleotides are TGTGCCAGCAGCCCCAGGGGGTCCACAGATACGCAGTATTTT.

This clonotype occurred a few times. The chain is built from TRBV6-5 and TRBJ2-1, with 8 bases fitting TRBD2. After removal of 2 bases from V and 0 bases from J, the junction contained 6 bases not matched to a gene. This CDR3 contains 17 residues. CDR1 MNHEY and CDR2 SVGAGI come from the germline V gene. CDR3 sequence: CASSYPPGGGSYNEQFF. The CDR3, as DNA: TGTGCCAGCAGTTACCCACCCGGGGGGGGCTCCTACAATGAGCAGTTCTTC.

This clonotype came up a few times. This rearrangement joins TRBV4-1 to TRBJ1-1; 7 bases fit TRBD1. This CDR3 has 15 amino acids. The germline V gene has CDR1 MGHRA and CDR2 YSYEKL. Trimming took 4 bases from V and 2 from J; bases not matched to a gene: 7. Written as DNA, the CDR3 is TGCGCCAGCAGCCCTAGGACAGGCGATAACACTGAAGCTTTCTTT. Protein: CASSPRTGDNTEAFF.

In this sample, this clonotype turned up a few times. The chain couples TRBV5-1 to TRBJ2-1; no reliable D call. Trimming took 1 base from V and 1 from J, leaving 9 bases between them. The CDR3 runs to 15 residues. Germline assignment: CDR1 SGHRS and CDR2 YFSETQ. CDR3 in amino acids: CASSLYLGSYNEQFF. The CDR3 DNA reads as TGCGCCAGCAGCTTGTACCTAGGATCCTACAATGAGCAGTTCTTC. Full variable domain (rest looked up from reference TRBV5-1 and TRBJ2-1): KAGVTQTPRYLIKTRGQQVTLSCSPISGHRSVSWYQQTPGQGLQFLFEYFSETQRNKGNFPGRFSGRQFSNSRSEMNVSTLELGDSALYLCASSLYLGSYNEQFFGPGTRLTVL.

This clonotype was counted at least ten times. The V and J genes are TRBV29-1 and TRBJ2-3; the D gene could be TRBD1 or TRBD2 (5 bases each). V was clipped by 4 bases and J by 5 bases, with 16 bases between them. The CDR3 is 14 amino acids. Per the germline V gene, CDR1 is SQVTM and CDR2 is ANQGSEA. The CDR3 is CSVALSSRGDTQYF. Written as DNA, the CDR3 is TGCAGCGTTGCCCTAAGTTCGAGGGGAGATACGCAGTATTTT.

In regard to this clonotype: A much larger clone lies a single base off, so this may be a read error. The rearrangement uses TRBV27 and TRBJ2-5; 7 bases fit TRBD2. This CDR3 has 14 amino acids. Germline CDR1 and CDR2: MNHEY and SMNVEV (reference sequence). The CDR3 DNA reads TGTGCCCGCAGTTTCGTTTGGGGGGGGGAGACCCAGTACTTC. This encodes CARSFVWGGETQYF.

The CDR3 loop is CAISESGVETQYF. The CDR3 DNA reads as TGTGCCATCAGTGAGTCAGGGGTTGAGACCCAGTACTTC. The chain recombines TRBV10-3 with TRBJ2-5; possibly TRBD1 for D (5 bases). Trimming took 0 bases from V and 5 from J, leaving 7 bases between them. The CDR3 is made up of 13 amino acids. Germline loops: CDR1 ENHRY, CDR2 SYGVKD.

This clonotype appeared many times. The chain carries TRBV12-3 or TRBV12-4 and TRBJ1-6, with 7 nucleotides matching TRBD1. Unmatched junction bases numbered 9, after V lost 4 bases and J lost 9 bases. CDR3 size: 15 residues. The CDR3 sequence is CASSWGDRAISPLHF. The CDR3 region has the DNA TGTGCCAGCAGTTGGGGTGACAGGGCGATTTCACCCCTCCACTTT.

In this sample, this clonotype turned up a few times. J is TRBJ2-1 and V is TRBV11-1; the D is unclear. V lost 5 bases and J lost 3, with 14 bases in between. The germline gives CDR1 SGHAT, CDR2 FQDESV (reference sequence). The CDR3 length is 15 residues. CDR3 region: CASSRSSGVYNEQFF. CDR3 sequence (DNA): TGTGCCAGCAGCCGGAGTAGTGGGGTCTACAATGAGCAGTTCTTC.

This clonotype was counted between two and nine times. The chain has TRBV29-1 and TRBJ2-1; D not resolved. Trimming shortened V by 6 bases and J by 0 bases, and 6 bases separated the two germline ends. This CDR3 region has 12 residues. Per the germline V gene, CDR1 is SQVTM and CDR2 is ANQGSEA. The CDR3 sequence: CSVHTSYNEQFF. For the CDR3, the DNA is TGCAGCGTGCACACCTCCTACAATGAGCAGTTCTTC.

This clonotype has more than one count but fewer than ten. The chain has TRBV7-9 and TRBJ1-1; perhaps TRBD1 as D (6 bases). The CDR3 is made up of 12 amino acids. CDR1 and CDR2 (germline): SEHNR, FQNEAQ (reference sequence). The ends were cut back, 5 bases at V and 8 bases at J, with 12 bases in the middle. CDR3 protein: CASSLQGREAFF. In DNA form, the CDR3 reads TGTGCCAGCAGCCTTCAGGGGAGGGAAGCTTTCTTT. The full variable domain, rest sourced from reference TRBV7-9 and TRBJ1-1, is DTGVSQNPRHKITKRGQNVTFRCDPISEHNRLYWYRQTLGQGPEFLTYFQNEAQLEKSRLLSDRFSAERPKGSFSTLEIQRTEQGDSAMYLCASSLQGREAFFGQGTRLTVV.

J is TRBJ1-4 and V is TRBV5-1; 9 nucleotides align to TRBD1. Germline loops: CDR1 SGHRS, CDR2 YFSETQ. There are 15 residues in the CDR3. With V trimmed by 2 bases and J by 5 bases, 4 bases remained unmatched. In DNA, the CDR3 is TGCGCCAGCAGCTTCGCCGGGACAGGGAATGAAAAACTGTTTTTT. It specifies CASSFAGTGNEKLFF.

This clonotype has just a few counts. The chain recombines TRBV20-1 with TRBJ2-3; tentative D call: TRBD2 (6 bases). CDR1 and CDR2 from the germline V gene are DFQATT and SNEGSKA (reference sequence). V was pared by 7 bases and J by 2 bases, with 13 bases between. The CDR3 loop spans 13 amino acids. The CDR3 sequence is CSGEAGVTDTQYF. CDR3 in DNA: TGCAGTGGGGAAGCGGGCGTCACAGATACGCAGTATTTT.

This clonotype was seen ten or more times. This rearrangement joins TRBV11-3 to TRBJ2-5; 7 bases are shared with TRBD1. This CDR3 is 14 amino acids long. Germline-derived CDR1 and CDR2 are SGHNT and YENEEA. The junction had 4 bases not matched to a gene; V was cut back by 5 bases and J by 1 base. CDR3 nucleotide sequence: TGTGCCAGCAGCCCAGACAGGGCCCAAGAGACCCAGTACTTC. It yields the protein CASSPDRAQETQYF.

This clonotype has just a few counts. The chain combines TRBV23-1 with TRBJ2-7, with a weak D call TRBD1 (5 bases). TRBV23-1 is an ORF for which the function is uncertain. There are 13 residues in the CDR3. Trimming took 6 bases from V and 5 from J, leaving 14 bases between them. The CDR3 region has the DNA TGCGCCAGCAGCCCAGGGTCCGAAAACGAGCAGTACTTC. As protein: CASSPGSENEQYF.